Below, 17 T cell receptor beta chains from the same sample are listed, as sequenced in a study of CD8 T cells in ankylosing spondylitis. Whole-study results and caveats: In ankylosing spondylitis blood, a motif of about eight highly homologous TCR beta variants appeared characteristic.

The antigens these receptors bind are not known. TCRdb reprocessed the 5' RACE reads with MiXCR, giving one entry per CDR3 protein. The data contain 250,000 to 350,000 distinct CDR3 sequences, roughly 8% of them singletons. The sample consisted of blood, either unsorted or a sorted T cell fraction (not recorded which). The receptors shown here come from a male donor with ankylosing spondylitis.

The rearrangement joins TRBV10-3 to TRBJ2-5; 8 bases map to TRBD1. There are 12 residues in the CDR3. V shed 5 bases, J shed 4 bases, and the junction held 0 bases outside the gene matches. Germline V gives CDR1 ENHRY, CDR2 SYGVKD. CDR3 sequence: CAISTGGETQYF. For the CDR3, the DNA is TGTGCCATCAGTACAGGGGGAGAGACCCAGTACTTC.

This clonotype was counted a few times. This chain uses TRBV29-1 with TRBJ2-1, with D possibly being TRBD1 or TRBD2 (5 bases each). Trimming removed 7 bases from V and 3 bases from J, with 22 bases in between. The length of the CDR3 is 16 residues. The V gene's germline CDR1 is SQVTM and CDR2 ANQGSEA. The CDR3 DNA reads TGCAGCGCCGAGGGGCCTCCAGGAGACGTCTACAATGAGCAGTTCTTC. Translated, it gives CSAEGPPGDVYNEQFF.

This clonotype came up a few times. This chain joins TRBV20-1 and TRBJ2-1; tentatively, D is TRBD2 (6 bases). V lost 1 base to trimming and J lost 8 bases, with 15 bases between them. The CDR3 is made up of 14 amino acids. Germline assignment: CDR1 DFQATT and CDR2 SNEGSKA (reference sequence). The CDR3 is CSARVSGRGDEQFF. The CDR3 coding sequence is TGCAGTGCTAGAGTTAGCGGTCGTGGGGATGAGCAGTTCTTC.

This clonotype was seen many times. The rearrangement joins TRBV4-1 to TRBJ2-5, with 8 bases aligning to TRBD1. The germline V gene has CDR1 MGHRA and CDR2 YSYEKL. Trimming removed 2 bases from V and 6 bases from J; junction bases left unmatched: 5. CDR3 size: 14 residues. CDR3 in amino acids: CASSQPQGEKTQYF. CDR3 in DNA: TGCGCCAGCAGCCAACCACAGGGGGAAAAGACCCAGTACTTC.

This clonotype was seen a few times. As DNA, the CDR3 is TGCGCCAGCAGCTTGGCCTACGTCAACCCGGTTGCCACTGAAGCTTTCTTT. Its protein product is CASSLAYVNPVATEAFF. The V and J genes are TRBV5-1 and TRBJ1-1; the D is unclear. V lost 0 bases, J lost 4 bases, and 19 bases lay in between. Germline V gene lookup returns CDR1 SGHRS and CDR2 YFSETQ. The length of the CDR3 is 17 residues.

V usage is TRBV7-2 and J usage is TRBJ1-4; 9 bases are a match to TRBD1. V lost 6 bases to trimming and J lost 8 bases; unmatched junction nucleotides: 7. Germline assignment: CDR1 SGHTA and CDR2 FQGNSA. CDR3 size: 14 residues. This CDR3 reads CASSAGTGIEKLFF. The DNA of the CDR3 is TGTGCCAGCAGTGCAGGGACAGGGATCGAAAAACTGTTTTTT.

A word on this clonotype: The junction differs from germline at one of its ends, possibly a read error. This chain joins TRBV3-1 and TRBJ2-1, with 7 bases fitting TRBD2. Germline assignment: CDR1 LGHDT and CDR2 YNNKEL (reference sequence). The CDR3 has 14 residues. The CDR3 loop is CASSRERGPNKQFF. CDR3 DNA sequence: TGTGCCAGCAGCCGGGAGCGGGGACCCAATAAGCAGTTCTTC.

The V gene is TRBV5-1, the J gene TRBJ2-7; TRBD2 aligns across 13 bases. After removal of 4 bases from V and 5 bases from J, the junction contained 6 bases not matched to a gene. This CDR3 is 15 amino acids long. Germline V gene lookup returns CDR1 SGHRS and CDR2 YFSETQ. As DNA, the CDR3 is TGCGCCAGCAGCCCCGGGACTAGCGGGACCCACGAGCAGTACTTC. Translated: CASSPGTSGTHEQYF.

This clonotype was seen ten or more times. This chain joins TRBV5-1 and TRBJ1-5; TRBD1 matches 7 bases. J was trimmed by 1 base and V by 4 bases; bases with no gene match: 5. CDR1 is SGHRS, CDR2 YFSETQ, per germline. The CDR3 is 15 amino acids. CDR3: CASSMTGTSNQPQHF. Written as DNA, the CDR3 is TGCGCCAGCAGCATGACAGGGACGAGCAATCAGCCCCAGCATTTT.

This clonotype was recorded a few times. CDR3: CASRLSGEQETQYF. CDR3 nucleotides: TGTGCCAGCAGACTGAGCGGGGAACAAGAGACCCAGTACTTC. The chain is built from TRBV28 and TRBJ2-5; 7 bases fit TRBD2. Germline CDR1 MDHEN, CDR2 SYDVKM. The CDR3 is 14 amino acids. The trim removed 6 bases at V and 2 bases at J, leaving 6 bases unmatched.

The CDR3 sequence: CASSQPGQLSEKLFF. The CDR3 region has the DNA TGTGCCAGCAGCCAGCCGGGACAGCTCTCTGAAAAACTGTTTTTT. The chain couples TRBV14 to TRBJ1-4; TRBD1 matches 7 bases. CDR3 length: 15 residues. The V and J ends lost 3 bases and 7 bases, in that order; junction bases with no gene match: 8. Germline V gene sequence: CDR1 SGHDN, CDR2 FVKESK. The variable domain in full, completed from reference TRBV14 and TRBJ1-4, reads EAGVTQFPSHSVIEKGQTVTLRCDPISGHDNLYWYRRVMGKEIKFLLHFVKESKQDESGMPNNRFLAERTGGTYSTLKVQPAELEDSGVYFCASSQPGQLSEKLFFGSGTQLSVL.

This clonotype has only a few counts. The genes are TRBV28 and TRBJ1-5; D gene uncertain. The CDR3 consists of 13 residues. Germline V gives CDR1 MDHEN, CDR2 SYDVKM. With 5 bases removed from V and 6 bases from J, the gap between germline ends came to 11 bases. This CDR3 is CASSPPQRQPQHF. CDR3 sequence (DNA): TGTGCCAGCAGTCCACCTCAACGTCAGCCCCAGCATTTT.

This clonotype was recorded many times. The chain links TRBV5-1 to TRBJ1-1, with unresolved D. CDR3 size: 16 residues. Per germline, CDR1 SGHRS and CDR2 YFSETQ. The V end was cut by 1 base, the J end by 1 base, with 14 bases between. The CDR3 reads CASSLPTNDQNTEAFF. The CDR3, as DNA: TGCGCCAGCAGCTTGCCAACTAACGACCAGAACACTGAAGCTTTCTTT. The full variable domain, with the rest looked up from reference TRBV5-1 and TRBJ1-1, is KAGVTQTPRYLIKTRGQQVTLSCSPISGHRSVSWYQQTPGQGLQFLFEYFSETQRNKGNFPGRFSGRQFSNSRSEMNVSTLELGDSALYLCASSLPTNDQNTEAFFGQGTRLTVV.

This clonotype was found a few times. The CDR3 sequence is CASSSPTSGSYEQYF. DNA for the CDR3: TGTGCCAGCAGTTCCCCGACTAGCGGGAGTTACGAGCAGTACTTC. The chain recombines TRBV27 with TRBJ2-7, with 12 bases that match TRBD2. J gave up 4 bases and V 4 bases, and 5 bases lay outside the gene matches. Germline V gene sequence: CDR1 MNHEY, CDR2 SMNVEV (reference sequence). This CDR3 region has 15 residues.

The V and J genes are TRBV27 and TRBJ2-2, with 12 nucleotides matching TRBD2. The V gene end was trimmed by 6 bases and the J gene end by 7 bases; junction bases not matched to a gene: 3. Germline V gene data show CDR1 as MNHEY and CDR2 as SMNVEV (reference sequence). This CDR3 comprises 14 residues. The DNA of the CDR3 is TGTGCCAGCAGCAGACTAGCGGGAGACGGGGAGCTGTTTTTT. Translation: CASSRLAGDGELFF.

This clonotype was seen only a few times. This chain connects TRBV3-1 to TRBJ2-1; TRBD2 aligns across 9 bases. The V segment lost 0 bases and the J segment 5 bases; nucleotides outside the gene matches: 5. The CDR3 contains 16 residues. Germline V gene lookup returns CDR1 LGHDT and CDR2 YNNKEL (reference sequence). The CDR3 protein is CASSQDRLAGHNEQFF. Here the CDR3 DNA reads TGTGCCAGCAGCCAAGATCGTCTAGCGGGACACAATGAGCAGTTCTTC.

CDR3 sequence: CSARDPGQGNQPQHF. The CDR3 DNA sequence: TGCAGTGCTAGAGATCCAGGACAGGGGAATCAGCCCCAGCATTTT. The chain is built from TRBV20-1 and TRBJ1-5; 9 nucleotides line up with TRBD1. From germline, CDR1 is DFQATT and CDR2 SNEGSKA (reference sequence). The CDR3 runs 15 residues. The junction had 4 bases not matched to a gene; V was cut back by 0 bases and J by 4 bases.